This TCR beta chain is drawn from a study of cytomegalovirus exposure and HLA in healthy donors. 60 Vbeta and 13 Jbeta primers were used in PCR. Only in-frame clones appear in the TCRdb table, and some are missing; sequencing was by immunoSEQ multiplex PCR. Among 200,000 to 250,000 clones listed, roughly 80% were seen once. Germline V CDR1 and CDR2: MGHRA, YSYEKL. Trimming stripped 0 bases from V and 3 bases from J, with 12 bases between. This CDR3 region has 17 residues. Turning to this clone: Its antigen is undetermined.

Study results and limitations: For TCR beta chains, V- and J-gene trimming was later linked to a missense DCLRE1C variant. The authors judged a highly shared variant cluster likely a sequencing artifact.

The sequenced sample was PBMCs. The rearrangement uses TRBV4-1 and TRBJ1-6, with no clear D. This TCR came from a young man in good health and CMV-seronegative. CDR3: CASSQEREDYYNSPLHF. The CDR3, as DNA: TGCGCCAGCAGCCAAGAAAGGGAGGATTACTATAATTCACCCCTCCACTTT.